This TCR beta chain was profiled in a study of control samples from healthy donors and cancer patients. The sample holds a few counts of this clone. The CDR3 extends over 17 amino acids. CDR1 and CDR2 from the germline V gene are LGHNA and YNFKEQ. The V gene end was trimmed by 6 bases and the J gene end by 2 bases; junction bases not matched to a gene: 8. Assay: immunoSEQ multiplex PCR; the TCRdb copy retains only in-frame clones and omits some. The sample has about 110,000 clones, approximately 90% seen once. The TCR sequence derives from a woman in her forties or fifties in good health. Input material: blood. The rearrangement joins TRBV4-2 to TRBJ2-3, with 13 bases lining up with TRBD2. CDR3 amino acids: CASRETSGGLLTDTQYF. DNA for the CDR3: TGTGCCAGCAGGGAGACTAGCGGGGGGCTACTCACAGATACGCAGTATTTT.